The rows below give T cell receptor beta chains drawn from one sample of a study of early T cells in non-severe SARS-CoV-2 infection. MiXCR, run by TCRdb on the 5' RACE reads, gives a single entry per CDR3 protein. The table lists around 26,000 distinct CDR3 sequences, 5.1% of them singletons. Source material: whole blood. These receptors all come from an adult who was a healthcare worker with PCR-confirmed SARS-CoV-2 infection or an uninfected control (not recorded which). The CDR3 runs from the conserved cysteine through the conserved F or W. D genes are given only for firm matches. Clone size is shown for a subset of rows, as once, few, many or a class of expanded clone.

j_gene | abundance | d_gene | v_gene | CDR3nt | CDR3aa
TRBJ2-7 | many | - | TRBV18 | TGTGCCAGCTCACCCCCGGAATCCTACGAGCAGTACTTC | CASSPPESYEQYF
TRBJ2-5 | - | - | TRBV20-1 | TGCAGTGCTTTGACAGGAGAGACCCAGTACTTC | CSALTGETQYF
TRBJ2-1 | many | - | TRBV4-2 | TGTGCCAGCAGCCCGACAGGACCCCACAATGAGCAGTTCTTC | CASSPTGPHNEQFF
TRBJ1-5 | many | - | TRBV6-6 | TGTGCCAGCAGCCAAGAATCCGTGGCCCAGCATTTT | CASSQESVAQHF
TRBJ2-7 | - | - | TRBV27 | TGTGCCAGCAGTCTCGCCAGAAGGGCCGTCTCCTACGAGCAGTACTTC | CASSLARRAVSYEQYF
TRBJ2-7 | few | - | TRBV11-2 | TGTGCCAGCAGCTCTGGACAGCATTACGAGCAGTACTTC | CASSSGQHYEQYF
TRBJ2-5 | - | - | TRBV7-6 | TGTGCCAGCAGCTTAGGCCGGGCGACCGGCGCGAAGACCCAGTACTTC | CASSLGRATGAKTQYF
TRBJ1-3 | few | TRBD1 | TRBV4-1 | TGCGCCAGCAGCCAAGCGTGGACAGGGGCTGGAAACACCATATATTTT | CASSQAWTGAGNTIYF
TRBJ2-1 | - | - | TRBV2 | TGTGCCAGCAGACGGGGGGCCGGCAATGAGCAGTTCTTC | CASRRGAGNEQFF
TRBJ1-3 | many | TRBD1 | TRBV6-5 | TGTGCCAGCACCTACAGGGGATCCCCTGGAAACACCATATATTTT | CASTYRGSPGNTIYF
TRBJ2-5 | many | - | TRBV6-5 | TGTGCCTCCCGACGGTCGGAGACCCAGTACTTC | CASRRSETQYF
TRBJ2-3 | - | - | TRBV7-2 | TGTGCCAGCAGCCCGACTACAGGGACAGATACGCAGTATTTT | CASSPTTGTDTQYF
TRBJ1-3 | few | - | TRBV7-9 | TGTGCCAGCAGCGGACAGCCGACCTCTGGAAACACCATATATTTT | CASSGQPTSGNTIYF
TRBJ1-2 | many | TRBD1 | TRBV5-4 | TGTGCCAGCAGACCTACAGGGGATCCTATCTATGGCTACACCTTC | CASRPTGDPIYGYTF
TRBJ2-1 | few | - | TRBV20-1 | TGCAGTGCCCCGCAGGGCCCCTACAATGAGCAGTTCTTC | CSAPQGPYNEQFF
TRBJ1-2 | many | - | TRBV27 | TGTGCCAGCATGGAAGGGCGAGGGGGCTACACCTTC | CASMEGRGGYTF
TRBJ2-7 | many | - | TRBV6-2/TRBV6-3 | TGTGCCAGCAGTCCCCCCAAGCGGAAGGTAGAATACGAGCAGTACTTC | CASSPPKRKVEYEQYF
TRBJ1-6 | many | - | TRBV4-1 | TGCGCCAGCAGCCAAGATGGGGGGGCTAATTCACCCCTCCACTTT | CASSQDGGANSPLHF
TRBJ2-5 | - | TRBD2 | TRBV7-8 | TGTGCCAGCAGCTACCGGACTAGCGCTCACCAAGAGACCCAGTACTTC | CASSYRTSAHQETQYF
TRBJ2-1 | few | TRBD1 | TRBV2 | TGTGCCAGCAGTGAAAAGCCGGGACAGCCTGTCAATGAGCAGTTCTTC | CASSEKPGQPVNEQFF
TRBJ2-1 | many | - | TRBV12-3/TRBV12-4 | TGTGCCAGCAGCCGTGTCAATGAGCAGTTCTTC | CASSRVNEQFF
TRBJ2-7 | few | TRBD2 | TRBV25-1 | TGTGCCAGCAGCGGGACTAGCGGATTGACCTACGAGCAGTACTTC | CASSGTSGLTYEQYF
TRBJ2-5 | many | TRBD2 | TRBV12-3/TRBV12-4 | TGTGCCAGCAGCCCCGGACTAGCGGGGGGGCATCTACAAGAGACCCAGTACTTC | CASSPGLAGGHLQETQYF
TRBJ2-7 | many | TRBD2 | TRBV6-5 | TGTGCCAGTTCGGTGGCTAGCGGGAGCTCCTACGAGCAGTACTTC | CASSVASGSSYEQYF
TRBJ2-5 | many | TRBD2 | TRBV6-6 | TGTGCCAGCAGTTACTCGACTAGCGTTAATGAGGGTTGGGGACAAGAGACCCAGTACTTC | CASSYSTSVNEGWGQETQYF
TRBJ2-7 | many | - | TRBV11-3 | TGTGCCAGCAGCCTCGGGCCAGTCGGTGGCGAGCAGTACTTC | CASSLGPVGGEQYF
TRBJ2-3 | - | TRBD1 | TRBV6-1 | TGTGCCAGCAGTAGATCGGACAGGGTGACAGATACGCAGTATTTT | CASSRSDRVTDTQYF
TRBJ2-7 | many | TRBD1 | TRBV7-8 | TGTGCCAGCAGCACCGAGACAGGGGGCAACGAGCAGTACTTC | CASSTETGGNEQYF